The T cell receptor (beta chain) under discussion was sequenced for a study of T cell repertoires in cytomegalovirus infection (dated by TCRdb to between 2018 and 2021). As for the study more broadly: The HLA type of each donor mattered for the analysis, because public TCR beta signatures pointed to carriage of CMV infection along with the matching HLA type.

V and J are truncated by 5 bases and 0 bases respectively, leaving an intervening sequence of 16 bases. From a lookup of the germline V gene, CDR1 and CDR2 are SGHTA and FQGNSA. Taken from cysteine to phenylalanine, the CDR3 has 16 residues. The sequence is cut down to CDR3 DNA, 48 bases in frame from base 1. Overall study results and their limits: The ex vivo response was dominated by HLA-C-restricted CMV-specific TCR beta clonotypes, and the single most frequent clonotype in two of eight donors was supplied by these HLA-C-restricted clonotypes. In both this cohort and an independent cohort of 350 or so donors, the cumulative frequency of public TCR beta family members distinguished carriers of CMV infection plus the relevant HLA type.

Data came from an Illumina HiSeq 1500. The public reads were reanalyzed by TCRdb: fastp trimming at Q25, MiXCR alignment, in-frame beta chains only. Under each unique CDR3 protein, matching rows form one entry showing the most common genes and DNA. The sample table shows roughly 300,000 distinct CDR3 sequences, and about 23% are seen once. More than 11% of the sample lies in the top ten. There are many counts of this clonotype. What antigen it recognizes has not been identified. Base qualities are not recorded, but no much larger clone differs from it by a single base. The chain couples TRBV7-2 to TRBJ1-1, with a tentative D gene TRBD1 over 6 matching bases. Sequencing was carried out using PBMCs. The TCR comes from a human donor in good health (CMV status not recorded). Some clones in this sample may be carry-over from other donors' samples. At the DNA level, the sequence is TGTGCCAGCAGCCCCCGAACGGGGGGCCTGAACACTGAAGCTTTCTTT. It codes for CASSPRTGGLNTEAFF. The full variable domain, completed from the reference TRBV7-2 and TRBJ1-1 proteins outside the CDR3, reads GAGVSQSPSNKVTEKGKDVELRCDPISGHTALYWYRQSLGQGLEFLIYFQGNSAPDKSGLPSDRFSAERTGGSVSTLTIQRTQQEDSAVYLCASSPRTGGLNTEAFFGQGTRLTVV.